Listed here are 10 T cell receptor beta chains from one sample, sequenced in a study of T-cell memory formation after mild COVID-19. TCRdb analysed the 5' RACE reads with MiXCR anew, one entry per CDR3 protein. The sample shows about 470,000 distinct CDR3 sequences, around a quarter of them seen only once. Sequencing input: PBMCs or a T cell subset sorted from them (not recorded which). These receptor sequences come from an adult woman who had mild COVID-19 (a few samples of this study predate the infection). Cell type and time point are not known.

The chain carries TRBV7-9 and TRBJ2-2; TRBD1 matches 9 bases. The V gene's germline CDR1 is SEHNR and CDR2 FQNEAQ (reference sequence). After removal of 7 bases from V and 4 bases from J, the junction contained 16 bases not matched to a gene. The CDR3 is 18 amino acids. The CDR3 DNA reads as TGTGCCAGCATCATGGACAGGGGTTCTGGGAGGGCCACCGGGGAGCTGTTTTTT. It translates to CASIMDRGSGRATGELFF.

CDR3 DNA sequence: TGTGCCAGCAGTCCCGTGGGGGCCCTCTCTGGAAACACCATATATTTT. Encoded protein: CASSPVGALSGNTIYF. The chain combines TRBV12-3 or TRBV12-4 with TRBJ1-3; D is possibly TRBD1 (6 bases). The ends were cut back, 5 bases at V and 0 bases at J, with 14 bases in the middle. The CDR3 sequence is 16 residues long.

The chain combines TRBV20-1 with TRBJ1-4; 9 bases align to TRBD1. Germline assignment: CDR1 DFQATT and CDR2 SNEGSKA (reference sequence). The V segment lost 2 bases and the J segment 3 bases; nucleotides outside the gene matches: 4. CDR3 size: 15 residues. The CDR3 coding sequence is TGCAGTGCTAGACACAGGGGGCCGTCTAATGAAAAACTGTTTTTT. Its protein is CSARHRGPSNEKLFF.

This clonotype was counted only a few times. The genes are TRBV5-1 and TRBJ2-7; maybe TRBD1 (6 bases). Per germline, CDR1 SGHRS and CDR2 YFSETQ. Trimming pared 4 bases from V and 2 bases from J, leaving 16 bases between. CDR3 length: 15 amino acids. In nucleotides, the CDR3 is TGCGCCAGCAGCGCGGCCTGGGGACAACCCTACGAGCAGTACTTC. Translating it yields CASSAAWGQPYEQYF.

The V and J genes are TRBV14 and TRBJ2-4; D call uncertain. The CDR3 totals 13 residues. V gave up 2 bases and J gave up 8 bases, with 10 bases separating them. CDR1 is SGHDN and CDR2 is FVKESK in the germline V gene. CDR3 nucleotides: TGTGCCAGCAGCCAATACAGCGAGGACATTCAGTACTTC. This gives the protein CASSQYSEDIQYF.

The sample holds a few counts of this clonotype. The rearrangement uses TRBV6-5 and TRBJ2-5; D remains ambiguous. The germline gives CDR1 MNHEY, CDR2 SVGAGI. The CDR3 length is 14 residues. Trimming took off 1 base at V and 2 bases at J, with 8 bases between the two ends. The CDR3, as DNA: TGTGCCAGCAGTTACTGGAAAGAACAAGAGACCCAGTACTTC. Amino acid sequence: CASSYWKEQETQYF.

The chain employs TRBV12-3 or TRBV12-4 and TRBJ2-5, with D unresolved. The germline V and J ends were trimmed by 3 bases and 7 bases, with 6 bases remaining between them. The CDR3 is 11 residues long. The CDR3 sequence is CASSLWGTQYF. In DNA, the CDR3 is TGTGCCAGCAGTTTGTGGGGGACCCAGTACTTC.

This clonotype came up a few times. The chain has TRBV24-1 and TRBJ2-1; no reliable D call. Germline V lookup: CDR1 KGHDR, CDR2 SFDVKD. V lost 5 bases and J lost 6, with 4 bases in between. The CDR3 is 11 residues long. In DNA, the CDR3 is TGTGCCACCAGTGGTGCCAATGAGCAGTTCTTC. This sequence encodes CATSGANEQFF.

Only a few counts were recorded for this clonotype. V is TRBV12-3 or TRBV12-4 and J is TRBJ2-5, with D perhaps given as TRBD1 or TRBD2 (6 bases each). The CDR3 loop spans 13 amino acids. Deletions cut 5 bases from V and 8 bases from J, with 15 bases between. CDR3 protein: CASSPTEGVTQYF. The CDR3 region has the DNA TGTGCCAGCAGTCCAACGGAGGGGGTAACCCAGTACTTC.

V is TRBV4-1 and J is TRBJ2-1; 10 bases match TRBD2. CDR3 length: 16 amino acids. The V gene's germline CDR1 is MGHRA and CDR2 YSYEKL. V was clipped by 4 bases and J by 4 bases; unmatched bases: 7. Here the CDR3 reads CASSLPSGGVYNEQFF. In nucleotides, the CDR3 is TGCGCCAGCAGCCTCCCTAGCGGGGGTGTATACAATGAGCAGTTCTTC.